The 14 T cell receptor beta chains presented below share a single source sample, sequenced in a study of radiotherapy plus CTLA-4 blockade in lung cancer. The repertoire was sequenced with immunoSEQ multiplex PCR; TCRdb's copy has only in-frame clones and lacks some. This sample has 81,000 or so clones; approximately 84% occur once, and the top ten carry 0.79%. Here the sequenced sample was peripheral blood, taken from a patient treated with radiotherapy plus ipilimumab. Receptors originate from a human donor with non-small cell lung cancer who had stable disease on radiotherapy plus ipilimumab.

This chain's CDR3 is CRNTEAFF. The CDR3 DNA is TGCAGGAACACTGAAGCTTTCTTT. The chain uses TRBV20-1 and TRBJ1-1; D unresolved. From germline, CDR1 is DFQATT and CDR2 SNEGSKA (reference sequence). This CDR3 contains 8 residues.

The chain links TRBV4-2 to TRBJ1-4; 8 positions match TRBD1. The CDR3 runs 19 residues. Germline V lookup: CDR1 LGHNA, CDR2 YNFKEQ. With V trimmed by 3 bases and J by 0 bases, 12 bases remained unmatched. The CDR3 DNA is TGTGCCAGCAGCCAGGAGCCCCGGACAGGGCCGTCAACTAATGAAAAACTGTTTTTT. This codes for CASSQEPRTGPSTNEKLFF.

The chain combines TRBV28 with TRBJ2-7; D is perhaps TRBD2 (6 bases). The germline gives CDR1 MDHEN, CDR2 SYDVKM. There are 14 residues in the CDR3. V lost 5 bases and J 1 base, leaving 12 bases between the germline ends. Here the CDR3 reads CASSPLTSSYEQYF. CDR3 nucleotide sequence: TGTGCCAGCAGTCCCCTGACTAGTTCCTACGAGCAGTACTTC.

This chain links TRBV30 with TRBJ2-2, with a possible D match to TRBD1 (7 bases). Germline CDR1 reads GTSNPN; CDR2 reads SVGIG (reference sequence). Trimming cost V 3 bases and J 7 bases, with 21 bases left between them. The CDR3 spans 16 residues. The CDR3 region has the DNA TGTGCCTGGAGCGCCCCTCGGAGGGGGCGCGGCGGGGAGCTGTTTTTT. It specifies CAWSAPRRGRGGELFF. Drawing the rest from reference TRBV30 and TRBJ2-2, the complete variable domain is SQTIHQWPATLVQPVGSPLSLECTVEGTSNPNLYWYRQAAGRGLQLLFYSVGIGQISSEVPQNLSASRPQDRQFILSSKKLLLSDSGFYLCAWSAPRRGRGGELFFGEGSRLTVL.

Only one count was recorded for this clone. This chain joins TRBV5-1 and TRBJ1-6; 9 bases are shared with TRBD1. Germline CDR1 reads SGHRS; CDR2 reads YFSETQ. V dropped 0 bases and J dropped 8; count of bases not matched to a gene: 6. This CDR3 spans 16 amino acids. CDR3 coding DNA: TGCGCCAGCAGCTTGGCCTACAGGGGGCCGGATTCACCCCTCCACTTT. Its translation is CASSLAYRGPDSPLHF.

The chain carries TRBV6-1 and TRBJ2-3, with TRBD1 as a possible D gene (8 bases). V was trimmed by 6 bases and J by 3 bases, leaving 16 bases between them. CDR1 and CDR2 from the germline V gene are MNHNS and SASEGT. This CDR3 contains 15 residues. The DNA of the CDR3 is TGTGCCAGCAGGCTGGACAGGGAGGGGACAGATACGCAGTATTTT. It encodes CASRLDREGTDTQYF.

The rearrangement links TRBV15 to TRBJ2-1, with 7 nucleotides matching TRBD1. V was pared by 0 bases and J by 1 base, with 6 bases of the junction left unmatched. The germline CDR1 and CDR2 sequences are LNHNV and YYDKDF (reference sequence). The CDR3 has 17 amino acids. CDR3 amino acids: CATSRDQGQTSYNEQFF. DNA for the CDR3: TGTGCCACCAGCAGAGATCAGGGACAGACTTCCTACAATGAGCAGTTCTTC.

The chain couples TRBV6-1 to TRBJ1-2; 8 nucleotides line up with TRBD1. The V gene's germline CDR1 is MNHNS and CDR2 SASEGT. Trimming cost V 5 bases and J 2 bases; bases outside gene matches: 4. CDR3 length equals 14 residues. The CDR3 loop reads CASSQGDRNYGYTF. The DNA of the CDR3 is TGTGCCAGCAGTCAGGGGGACAGGAACTATGGCTACACCTTC.

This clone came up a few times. The CDR3: CASSPLRGGYTF. The CDR3 nucleotides read TGTGCCAGCTCACCCCTAAGGGGTGGCTACACCTTC. The chain has TRBV18 and TRBJ1-2, with D possibly being TRBD1 (5 bases). The CDR3 covers 12 residues. Germline CDR1 and CDR2: KGHSH and LQKENI. The V gene lost 3 bases and the J gene lost 7 bases, with 9 bases spanning the gap.

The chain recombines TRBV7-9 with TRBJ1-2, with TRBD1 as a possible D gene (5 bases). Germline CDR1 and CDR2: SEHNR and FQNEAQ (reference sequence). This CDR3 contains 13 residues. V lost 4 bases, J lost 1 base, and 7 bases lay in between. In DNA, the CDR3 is TGTGCCAGCAGCTCCGACAGTAACTATGGCTACACCTTC. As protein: CASSSDSNYGYTF.

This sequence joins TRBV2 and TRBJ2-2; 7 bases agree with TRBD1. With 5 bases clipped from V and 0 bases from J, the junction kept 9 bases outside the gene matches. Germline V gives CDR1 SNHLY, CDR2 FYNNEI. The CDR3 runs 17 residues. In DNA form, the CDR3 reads TGTGCCAGCAGTCCTAATAGAGGGGGCGCGAACACCGGGGAGCTGTTTTTT. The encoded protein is CASSPNRGGANTGELFF. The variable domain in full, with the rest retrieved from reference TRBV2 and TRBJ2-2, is EPEVTQTPSHQVTQMGQEVILRCVPISNHLYFYWYRQILGQKVEFLVSFYNNEISEKSEIFDDQFSVERPDGSNFTLKIRSTKLEDSAMYFCASSPNRGGANTGELFFGEGSRLTVL.

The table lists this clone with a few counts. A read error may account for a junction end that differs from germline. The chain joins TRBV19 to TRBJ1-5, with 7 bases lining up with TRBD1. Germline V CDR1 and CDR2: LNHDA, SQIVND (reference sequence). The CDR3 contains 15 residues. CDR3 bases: TGTGCCAGTAGCATAGGGGACAGTCGCAATCAGCCCCAGCATTTT. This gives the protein CASSIGDSRNQPQHF.

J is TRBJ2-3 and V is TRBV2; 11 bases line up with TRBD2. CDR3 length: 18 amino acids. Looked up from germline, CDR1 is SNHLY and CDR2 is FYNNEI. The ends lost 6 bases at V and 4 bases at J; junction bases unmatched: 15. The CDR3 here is CASSRTSGYPAGADTQYF. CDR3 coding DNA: TGTGCCAGCAGCCGGACTAGCGGGTACCCGGCCGGGGCAGATACGCAGTATTTT.

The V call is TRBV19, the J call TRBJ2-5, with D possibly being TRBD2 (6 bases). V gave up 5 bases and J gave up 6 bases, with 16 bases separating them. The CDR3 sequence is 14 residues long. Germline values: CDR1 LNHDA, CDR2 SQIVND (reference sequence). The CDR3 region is CASSVLAAGQTQYF. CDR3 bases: TGTGCCAGTAGTGTACTAGCAGCTGGGCAGACCCAGTACTTC.